This T cell receptor (beta chain) was observed in a study of naive and memory T cell subsets. The SP2 primer and nested alpha and beta constant region primers amplified ligated cDNA in four rounds. TCRdb reprocessed the 5' RACE reads via MiXCR and lists one record per CDR3 protein. Of around 30,000 distinct CDR3 sequences listed, 16% are singletons. The CDR3 length is 13 residues. The germline V gene encodes CDR1 ENHRY and CDR2 SYGVKD. With 10 bases clipped from V and 7 bases from J, the junction kept 9 bases outside the gene matches. A UMI-containing oligonucleotide was joined by 3' ligation to the TCR cDNA template. Whole-blood samples were more than 2 ml of peripheral blood from healthy adult volunteers.

This receptor was obtained from a female donor in good health. The genes are TRBV10-3 and TRBJ2-2, with 7 bases aligning to TRBD2. The CDR3 sequence is CATGGSDVGELFF. The CDR3 region has the DNA TGTGCCACCGGGGGGTCGGATGTCGGGGAGCTGTTTTTT.